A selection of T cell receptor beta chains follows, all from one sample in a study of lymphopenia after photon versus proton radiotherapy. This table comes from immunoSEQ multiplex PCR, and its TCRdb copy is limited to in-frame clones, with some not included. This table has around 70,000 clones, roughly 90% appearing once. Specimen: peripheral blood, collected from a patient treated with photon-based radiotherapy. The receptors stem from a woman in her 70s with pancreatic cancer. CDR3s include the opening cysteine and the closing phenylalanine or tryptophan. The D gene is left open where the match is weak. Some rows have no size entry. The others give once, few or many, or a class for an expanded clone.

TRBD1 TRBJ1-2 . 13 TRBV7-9 TGTGCCAGCAGTTTCGGACAGGCCTATGGCTACACCTTC CASSFGQAYGYTF
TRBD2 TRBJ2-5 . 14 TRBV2 TGTGCCAGCGGAGCGGGAGGGGCGCAAGAGACCCAGTACTTC CASGAGGAQETQYF
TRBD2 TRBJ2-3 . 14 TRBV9 TGTGCCAGCAGCGGTCTAGCGGGTACAGATACGCAGTATTTT CASSGLAGTDTQYF
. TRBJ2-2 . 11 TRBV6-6 TGTGCCAGCACTTCGACCGGGGAGCTGTTTTTT CASTSTGELFF
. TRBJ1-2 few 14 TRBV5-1 TGCGCCAGCAGCTTGGAGTCCGAACCCTATGGCTACACCTTC CASSLESEPYGYTF
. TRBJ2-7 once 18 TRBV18 TGTGCCAGCTCATCGATTACTTCCCGGGACACTCTCTCCTACGAGCAGTACTTC CASSSITSRDTLSYEQYF
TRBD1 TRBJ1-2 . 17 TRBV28 TGTGCCAGCAGTTTCCCCGGACAGGGGGCGGCCTCCTATGGCTACACCTTC CASSFPGQGAASYGYTF
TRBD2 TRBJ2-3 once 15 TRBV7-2 TGTGCCAGCAGCTTCGCTAGCGGAAGCACAGATACGCAGTATTTT CASSFASGSTDTQYF
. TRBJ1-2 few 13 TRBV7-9 TGTGCCAGCAGCTTCGGCATCAACTATGGCTACACCTTC CASSFGINYGYTF
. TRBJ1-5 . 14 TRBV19 TGTGCCAGTCGAGGTTGGGGGGGCAATCAGCCCCAGCATTTT CASRGWGGNQPQHF
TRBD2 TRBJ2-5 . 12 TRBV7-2 TGTGCCAGCAGCTCGGGACTAGCGGGACCCGACTTC CASSSGLAGPDF
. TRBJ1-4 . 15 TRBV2 TGTGCCAGCAGTGATAGGAGGACAGCCAATGAAAAACTGTTTTTT CASSDRRTANEKLFF
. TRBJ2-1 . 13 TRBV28 TGTGCCAGCAGTTTAAGCCGTCCGGATGAGCAGTTCTTC CASSLSRPDEQFF
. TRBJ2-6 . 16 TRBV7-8 TGTGCCAGCAGCCGGGGAGGGGGCTCTGGGGCCAACGTCCTGACTTTC CASSRGGGSGANVLTF
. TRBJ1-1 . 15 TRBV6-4 TGTGCCAGCACACGGAGTCCGGGGGCGTTCGGTGAAGCTTTCTTT CASTRSPGAFGEAFF
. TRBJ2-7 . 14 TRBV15 TGTGCCACCAGCACGCTGGGGCTCTCCTACGAGCAGTACTTC CATSTLGLSYEQYF